Listed here is a single TCR beta chain. The V gene's germline CDR1 is SGHRS and CDR2 YFSETQ. The CDR3 is made up of 15 amino acids. With 3 bases clipped from V and 7 bases from J, the junction kept 4 bases outside the gene matches. This sample was included in a study of T cell changes during pregnancy in multiple sclerosis. Assay: immunoSEQ multiplex PCR; the TCRdb copy retains only in-frame clones and omits some. The data show approximately 65,000 clones, with around 90% seen just once and 0.6% to 0.9% held by the top ten. Sequences were derived from CD4+ T cells from peripheral blood mononuclear cells, sampled in the first trimester of pregnancy. The receptor was derived from a female donor with multiple sclerosis, enrolled in a pregnancy study. This chain links TRBV5-1 with TRBJ2-1; 13 nucleotides align to TRBD2. CDR3 in amino acids: CASSSLAGGINEQFF. The DNA for the CDR3 is TGCGCCAGCAGCTCACTAGCGGGGGGGATTAATGAGCAGTTCTTC. Filled out from reference TRBV5-1 and TRBJ2-1, the complete variable domain reads KAGVTQTPRYLIKTRGQQVTLSCSPISGHRSVSWYQQTPGQGLQFLFEYFSETQRNKGNFPGRFSGRQFSNSRSEMNVSTLELGDSALYLCASSSLAGGINEQFFGPGTRLTVL.